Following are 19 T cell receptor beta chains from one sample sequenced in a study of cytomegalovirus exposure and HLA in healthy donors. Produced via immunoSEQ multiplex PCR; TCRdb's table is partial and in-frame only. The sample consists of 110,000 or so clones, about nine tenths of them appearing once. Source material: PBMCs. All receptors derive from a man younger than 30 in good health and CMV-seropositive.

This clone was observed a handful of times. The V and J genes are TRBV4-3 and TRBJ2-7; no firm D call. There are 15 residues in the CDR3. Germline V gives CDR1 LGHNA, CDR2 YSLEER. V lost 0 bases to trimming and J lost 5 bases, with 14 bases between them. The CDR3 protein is CASSQDRSGYDEQYF. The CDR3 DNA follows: TGCGCCAGCAGCCAAGATCGGAGTGGATACGACGAGCAGTACTTC.

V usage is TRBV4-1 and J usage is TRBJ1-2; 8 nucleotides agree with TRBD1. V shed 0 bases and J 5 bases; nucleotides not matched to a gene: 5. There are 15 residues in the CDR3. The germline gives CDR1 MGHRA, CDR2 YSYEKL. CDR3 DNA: TGCGCCAGCAGCCAAGAAGGCGGGACAGGATATGGCTACACCTTC. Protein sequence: CASSQEGGTGYGYTF.

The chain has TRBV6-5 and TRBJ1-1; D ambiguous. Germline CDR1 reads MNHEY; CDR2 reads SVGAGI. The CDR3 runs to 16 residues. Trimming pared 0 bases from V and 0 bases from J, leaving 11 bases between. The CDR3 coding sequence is TGTGCCAGCAGTTACTCGCGGGGTGCCCTGAACACTGAAGCTTTCTTT. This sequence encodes CASSYSRGALNTEAFF.

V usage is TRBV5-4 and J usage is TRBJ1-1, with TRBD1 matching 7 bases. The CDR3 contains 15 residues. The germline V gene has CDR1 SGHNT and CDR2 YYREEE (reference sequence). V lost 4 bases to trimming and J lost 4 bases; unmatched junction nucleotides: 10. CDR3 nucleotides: TGTGCCAGCAGCCGGCCAGAATACAGGGGCACTGAAGCTTTCTTT. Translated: CASSRPEYRGTEAFF.

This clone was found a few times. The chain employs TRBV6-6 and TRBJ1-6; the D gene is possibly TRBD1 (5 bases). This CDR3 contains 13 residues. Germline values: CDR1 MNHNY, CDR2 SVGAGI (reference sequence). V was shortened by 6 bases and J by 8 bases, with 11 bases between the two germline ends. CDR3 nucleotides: TGTGCCAGCAGCCCTGGGGCTCATTCACCCCTCCACTTT. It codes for CASSPGAHSPLHF.

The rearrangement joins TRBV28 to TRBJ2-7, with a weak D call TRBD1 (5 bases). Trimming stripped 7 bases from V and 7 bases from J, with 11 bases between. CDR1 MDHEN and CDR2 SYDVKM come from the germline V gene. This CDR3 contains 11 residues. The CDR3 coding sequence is TGTGCCAGCAAGGCGCCAGGGGAGCAGTACTTC. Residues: CASKAPGEQYF.

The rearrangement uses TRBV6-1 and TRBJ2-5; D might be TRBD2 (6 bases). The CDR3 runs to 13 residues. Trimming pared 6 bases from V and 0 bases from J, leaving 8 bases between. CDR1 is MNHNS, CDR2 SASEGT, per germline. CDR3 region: CASSRDYQETQYF. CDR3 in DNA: TGTGCCAGCAGCCGGGACTACCAAGAGACCCAGTACTTC.

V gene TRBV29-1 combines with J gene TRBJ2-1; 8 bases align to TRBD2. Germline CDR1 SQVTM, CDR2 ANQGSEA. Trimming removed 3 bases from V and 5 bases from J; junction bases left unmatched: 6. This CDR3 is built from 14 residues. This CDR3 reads CSVDIAGGHNEQFF. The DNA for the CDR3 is TGCAGCGTTGATATTGCGGGGGGCCACAATGAGCAGTTCTTC.

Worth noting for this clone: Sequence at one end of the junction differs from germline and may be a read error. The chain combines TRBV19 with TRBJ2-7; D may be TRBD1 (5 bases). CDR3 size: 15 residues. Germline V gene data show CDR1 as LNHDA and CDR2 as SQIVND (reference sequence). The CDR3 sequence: CASRIGVLSTYEQYF. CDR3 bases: TGTGCCAGTAGGATAGGGGTCCTTAGCACCTACGAGCAGTACTTC.

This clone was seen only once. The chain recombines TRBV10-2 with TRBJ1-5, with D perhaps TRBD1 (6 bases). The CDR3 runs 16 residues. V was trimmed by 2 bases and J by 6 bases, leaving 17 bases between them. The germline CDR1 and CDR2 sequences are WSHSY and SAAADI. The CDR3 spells CASSEVGAWKIQPQHF. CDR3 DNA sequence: TGCGCCAGCAGTGAGGTGGGGGCCTGGAAAATTCAGCCCCAGCATTTT.

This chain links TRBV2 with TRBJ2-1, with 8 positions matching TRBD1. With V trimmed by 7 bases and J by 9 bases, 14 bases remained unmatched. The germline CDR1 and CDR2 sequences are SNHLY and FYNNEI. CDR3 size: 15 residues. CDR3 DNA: TGTGCCAGCACAAGAGAATGGACAGGGATAGCTGAGCAGTTCTTC. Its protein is CASTREWTGIAEQFF.

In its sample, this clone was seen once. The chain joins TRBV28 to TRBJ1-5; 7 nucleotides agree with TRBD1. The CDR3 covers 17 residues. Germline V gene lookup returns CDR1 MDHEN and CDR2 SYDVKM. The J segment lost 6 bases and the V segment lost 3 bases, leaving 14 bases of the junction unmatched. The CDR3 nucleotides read TGTGCCAGCAGTTTCCCCGGGACAGTTTCTATCGTTCAGCCCCAGCATTTT. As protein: CASSFPGTVSIVQPQHF.

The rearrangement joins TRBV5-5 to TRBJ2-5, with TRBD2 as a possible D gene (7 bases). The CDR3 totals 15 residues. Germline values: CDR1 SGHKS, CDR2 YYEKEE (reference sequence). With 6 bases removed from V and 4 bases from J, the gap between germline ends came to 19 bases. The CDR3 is CASTRGARKGETQYF. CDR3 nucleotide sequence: TGTGCCAGCACCCGGGGGGCGAGAAAGGGAGAGACCCAGTACTTC.

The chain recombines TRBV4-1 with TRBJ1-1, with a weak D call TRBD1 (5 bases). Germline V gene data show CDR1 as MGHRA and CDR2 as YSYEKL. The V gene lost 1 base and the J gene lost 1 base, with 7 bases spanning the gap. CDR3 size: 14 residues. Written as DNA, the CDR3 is TGCGCCAGCAGCCAAGGACAGCAGAACACTGAAGCTTTCTTT. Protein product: CASSQGQQNTEAFF.

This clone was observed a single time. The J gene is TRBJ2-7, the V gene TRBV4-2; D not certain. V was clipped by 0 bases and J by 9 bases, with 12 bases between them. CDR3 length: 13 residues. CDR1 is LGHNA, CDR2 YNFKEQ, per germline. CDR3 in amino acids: CASSQEDTVGQYF. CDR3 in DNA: TGTGCCAGCAGCCAAGAAGACACCGTAGGGCAGTACTTC.

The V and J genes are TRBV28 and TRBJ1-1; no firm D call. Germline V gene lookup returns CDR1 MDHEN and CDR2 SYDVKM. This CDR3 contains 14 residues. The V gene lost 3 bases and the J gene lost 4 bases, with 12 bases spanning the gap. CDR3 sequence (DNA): TGTGCCAGCAGTTTCCCCATGACTACCACTGAAGCTTTCTTT. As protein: CASSFPMTTTEAFF.

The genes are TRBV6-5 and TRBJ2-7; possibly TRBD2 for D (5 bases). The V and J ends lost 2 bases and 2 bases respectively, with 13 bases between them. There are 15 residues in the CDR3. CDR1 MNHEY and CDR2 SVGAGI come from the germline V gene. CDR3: CASSYGSSGAYEQYF. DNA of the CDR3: TGTGCCAGCAGTTACGGTTCATCCGGGGCCTACGAGCAGTACTTC.

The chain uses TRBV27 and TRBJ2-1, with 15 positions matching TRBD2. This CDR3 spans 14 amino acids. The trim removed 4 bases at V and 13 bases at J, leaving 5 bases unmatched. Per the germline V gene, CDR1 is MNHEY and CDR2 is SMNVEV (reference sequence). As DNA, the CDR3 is TGTGCCAGCAGTTCGGGACTAGCGGGGGGCCACCAGTTCTTC. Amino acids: CASSSGLAGGHQFF.

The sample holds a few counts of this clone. The chain's CDR3 is CASSWGHGSSYEQYF. The CDR3 nucleotides are TGCGCCAGCAGCTGGGGACACGGCAGCTCCTACGAGCAGTACTTC. The rearrangement uses TRBV5-1 and TRBJ2-7, with D possibly being TRBD1 (6 bases). V lost 3 bases and J 0 bases, leaving 13 bases between the germline ends. Germline values: CDR1 SGHRS, CDR2 YFSETQ. The length of the CDR3 is 15 residues.